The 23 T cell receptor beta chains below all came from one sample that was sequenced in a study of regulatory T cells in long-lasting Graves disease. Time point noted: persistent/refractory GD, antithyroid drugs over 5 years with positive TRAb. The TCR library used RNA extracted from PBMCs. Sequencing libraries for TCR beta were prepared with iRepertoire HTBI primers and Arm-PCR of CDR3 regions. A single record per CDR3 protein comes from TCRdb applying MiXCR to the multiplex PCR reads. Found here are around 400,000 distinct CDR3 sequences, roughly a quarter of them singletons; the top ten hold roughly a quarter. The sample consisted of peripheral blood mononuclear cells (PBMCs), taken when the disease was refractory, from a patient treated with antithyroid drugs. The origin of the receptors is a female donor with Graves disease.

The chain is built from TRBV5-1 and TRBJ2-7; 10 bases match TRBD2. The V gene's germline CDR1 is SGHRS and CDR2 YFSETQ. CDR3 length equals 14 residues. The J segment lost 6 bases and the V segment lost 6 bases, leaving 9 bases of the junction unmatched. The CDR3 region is CASNPSSGSVEQYF. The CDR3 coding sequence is TGCGCCAGCAACCCCTCTAGCGGGAGTGTCGAGCAGTACTTC.

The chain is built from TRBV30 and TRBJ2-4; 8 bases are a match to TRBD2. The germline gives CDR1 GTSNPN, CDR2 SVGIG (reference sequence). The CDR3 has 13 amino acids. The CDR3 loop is CAGTSGFKNIQYF. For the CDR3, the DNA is TGTGCGGGCACTAGCGGCTTTAAAAACATTCAGTACTTC.

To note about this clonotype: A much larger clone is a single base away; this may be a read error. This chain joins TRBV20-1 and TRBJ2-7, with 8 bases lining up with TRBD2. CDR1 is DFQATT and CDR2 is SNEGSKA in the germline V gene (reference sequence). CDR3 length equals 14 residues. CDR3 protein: CGARAGSGRREQYF. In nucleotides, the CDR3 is TGCGGTGCTAGAGCGGGGAGCGGGAGACGCGAGCAGTACTTC.

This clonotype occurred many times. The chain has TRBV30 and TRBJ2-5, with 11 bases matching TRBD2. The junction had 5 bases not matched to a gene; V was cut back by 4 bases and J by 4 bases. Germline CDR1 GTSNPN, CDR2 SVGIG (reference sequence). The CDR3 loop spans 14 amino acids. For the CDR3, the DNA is TGTGCCTGGAACCTGCTAGCGGGAGGAGAGACCCAGTACTTC. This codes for CAWNLLAGGETQYF.

In DNA, the CDR3 is TGCAGCGTTGAGAGACAGGGTGTAAAGACCCAGTACTTC. It yields the protein CSVERQGVKTQYF. V is TRBV29-1 and J is TRBJ2-5; 7 bases are a match to TRBD1. Germline CDR1 SQVTM, CDR2 ANQGSEA. CDR3 length equals 13 residues. V lost 3 bases, J lost 6 bases, and 7 bases stayed unmatched. The entire variable domain, with the rest obtained from reference TRBV29-1 and TRBJ2-5, is as follows: SAVISQKPSRDICQRGTSLTIQCQVDSQVTMMFWYRQQPGQSLTLIATANQGSEATYESGFVIDKFPISRPNLTFSTLTVSNMSPEDSSIYLCSVERQGVKTQYFGPGTRLLVL.

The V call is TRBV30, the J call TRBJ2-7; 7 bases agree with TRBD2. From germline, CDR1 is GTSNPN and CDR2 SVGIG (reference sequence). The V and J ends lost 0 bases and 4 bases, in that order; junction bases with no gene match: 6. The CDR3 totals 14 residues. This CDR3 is CAWSVGGSLYEQYF. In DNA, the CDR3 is TGTGCCTGGAGTGTAGGCGGGAGTTTGTACGAGCAGTACTTC. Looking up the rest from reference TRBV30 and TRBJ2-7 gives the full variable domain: SQTIHQWPATLVQPVGSPLSLECTVEGTSNPNLYWYRQAAGRGLQLLFYSVGIGQISSEVPQNLSASRPQDRQFILSSKKLLLSDSGFYLCAWSVGGSLYEQYFGPGTRLTVT.

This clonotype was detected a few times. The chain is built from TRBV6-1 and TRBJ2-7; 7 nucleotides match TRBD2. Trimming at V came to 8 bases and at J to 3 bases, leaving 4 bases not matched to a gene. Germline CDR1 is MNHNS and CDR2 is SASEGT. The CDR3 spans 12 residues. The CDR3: CASGRENYEQYF. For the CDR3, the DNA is TGTGCCAGCGGGCGGGAGAACTACGAGCAGTACTTC.

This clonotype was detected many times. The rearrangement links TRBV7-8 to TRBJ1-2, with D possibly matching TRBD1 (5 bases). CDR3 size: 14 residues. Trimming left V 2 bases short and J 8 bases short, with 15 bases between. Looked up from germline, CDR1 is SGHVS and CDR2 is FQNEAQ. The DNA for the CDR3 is TGTGCCAGCAGCTTAATTCTGGGGCCAGGGGGCTACACCTTC. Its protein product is CASSLILGPGGYTF.

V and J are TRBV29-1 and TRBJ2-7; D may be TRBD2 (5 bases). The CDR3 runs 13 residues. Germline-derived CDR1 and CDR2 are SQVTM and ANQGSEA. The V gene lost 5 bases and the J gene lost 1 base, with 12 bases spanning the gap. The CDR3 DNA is TGCAGCGTTAGCGCGGGCGTGTCCTACGAGCAGTACTTC. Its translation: CSVSAGVSYEQYF.

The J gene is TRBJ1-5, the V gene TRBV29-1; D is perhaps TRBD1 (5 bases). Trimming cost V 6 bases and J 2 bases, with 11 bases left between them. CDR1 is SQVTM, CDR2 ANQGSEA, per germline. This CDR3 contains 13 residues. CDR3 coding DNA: TGCAGCGTGGGGTGGGGCGGCAATCAGCCCCAGCATTTT. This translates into CSVGWGGNQPQHF.

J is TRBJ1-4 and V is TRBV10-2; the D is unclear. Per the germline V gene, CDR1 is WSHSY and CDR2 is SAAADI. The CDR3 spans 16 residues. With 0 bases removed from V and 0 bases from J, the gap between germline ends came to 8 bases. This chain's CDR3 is CASSESWSATNEKLFF. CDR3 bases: TGCGCCAGCAGTGAGTCGTGGTCTGCAACTAATGAAAAACTGTTTTTT.

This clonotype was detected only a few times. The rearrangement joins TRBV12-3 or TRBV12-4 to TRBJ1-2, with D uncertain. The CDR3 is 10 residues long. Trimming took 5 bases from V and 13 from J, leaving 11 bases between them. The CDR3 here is CASSPSSRTF. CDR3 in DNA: TGTGCCAGCAGTCCCAGCTCGCGCACCTTC.

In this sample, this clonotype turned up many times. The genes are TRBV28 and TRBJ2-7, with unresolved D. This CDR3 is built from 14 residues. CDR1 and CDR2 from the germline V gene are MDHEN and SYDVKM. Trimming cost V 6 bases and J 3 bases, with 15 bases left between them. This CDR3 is CASSPPRLHYEQYF. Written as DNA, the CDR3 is TGTGCCAGCAGCCCCCCGAGACTCCACTACGAGCAGTACTTC.

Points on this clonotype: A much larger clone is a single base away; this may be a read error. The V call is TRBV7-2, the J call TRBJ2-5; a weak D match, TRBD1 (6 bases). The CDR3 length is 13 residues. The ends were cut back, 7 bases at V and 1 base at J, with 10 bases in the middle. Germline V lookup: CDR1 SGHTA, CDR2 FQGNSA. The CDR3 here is CASNQGIQETQYF. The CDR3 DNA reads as TGTGCCAGCAACCAGGGGATCCAAGAGACCCAGTACTTC.

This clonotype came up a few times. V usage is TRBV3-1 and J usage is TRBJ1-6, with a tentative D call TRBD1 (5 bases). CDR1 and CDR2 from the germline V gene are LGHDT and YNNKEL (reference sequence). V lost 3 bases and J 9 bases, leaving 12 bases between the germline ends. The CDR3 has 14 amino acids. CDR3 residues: CASSQAGVGSPLHF. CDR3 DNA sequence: TGTGCCAGCAGCCAGGCGGGGGTTGGTTCACCCCTCCACTTT.

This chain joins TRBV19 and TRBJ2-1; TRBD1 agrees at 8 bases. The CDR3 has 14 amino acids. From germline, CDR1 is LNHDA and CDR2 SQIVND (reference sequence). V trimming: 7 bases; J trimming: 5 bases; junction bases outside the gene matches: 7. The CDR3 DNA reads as TGTGCCAGTACGTTAAACAGGGGGAACAATGAGCAGTTCTTC. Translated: CASTLNRGNNEQFF.

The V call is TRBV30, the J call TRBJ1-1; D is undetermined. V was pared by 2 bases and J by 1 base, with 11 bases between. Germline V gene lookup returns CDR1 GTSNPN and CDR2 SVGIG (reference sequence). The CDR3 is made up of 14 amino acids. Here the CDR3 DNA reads TGTGCCTGGAGTCCCGGGTCGGCGAACACTGAAGCTTTCTTT. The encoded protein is CAWSPGSANTEAFF. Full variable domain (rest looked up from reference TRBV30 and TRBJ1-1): SQTIHQWPATLVQPVGSPLSLECTVEGTSNPNLYWYRQAAGRGLQLLFYSVGIGQISSEVPQNLSASRPQDRQFILSSKKLLLSDSGFYLCAWSPGSANTEAFFGQGTRLTVV.

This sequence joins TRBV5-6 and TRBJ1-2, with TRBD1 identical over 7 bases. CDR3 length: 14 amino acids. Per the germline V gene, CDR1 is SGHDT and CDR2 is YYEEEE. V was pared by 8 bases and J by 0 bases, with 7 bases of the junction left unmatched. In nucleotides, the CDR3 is TGTGCCAGTGAACGGGACAGCACTAACTATGGCTACACCTTC. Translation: CASERDSTNYGYTF.

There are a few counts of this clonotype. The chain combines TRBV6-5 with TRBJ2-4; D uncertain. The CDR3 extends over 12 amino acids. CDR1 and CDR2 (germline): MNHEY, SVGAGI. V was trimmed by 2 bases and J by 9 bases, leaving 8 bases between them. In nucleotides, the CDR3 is TGTGCCAGCAGTTACATAGAAGGCATTCAGTACTTC. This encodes CASSYIEGIQYF.

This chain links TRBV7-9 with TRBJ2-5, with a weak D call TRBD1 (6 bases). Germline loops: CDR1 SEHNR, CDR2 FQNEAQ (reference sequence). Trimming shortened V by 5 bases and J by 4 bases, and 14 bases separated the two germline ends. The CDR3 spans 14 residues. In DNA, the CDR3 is TGTGCCAGCAGCCTTCAATTGGGGGCAGAGACCCAGTACTTC. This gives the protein CASSLQLGAETQYF.

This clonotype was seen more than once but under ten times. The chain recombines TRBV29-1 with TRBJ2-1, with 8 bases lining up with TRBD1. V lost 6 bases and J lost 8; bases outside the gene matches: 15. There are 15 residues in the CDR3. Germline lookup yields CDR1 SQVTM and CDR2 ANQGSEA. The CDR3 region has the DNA TGCAGCGTGCGACAGGGGAACTTCCTTGTCTATGAGCAGTTCTTC. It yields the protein CSVRQGNFLVYEQFF.

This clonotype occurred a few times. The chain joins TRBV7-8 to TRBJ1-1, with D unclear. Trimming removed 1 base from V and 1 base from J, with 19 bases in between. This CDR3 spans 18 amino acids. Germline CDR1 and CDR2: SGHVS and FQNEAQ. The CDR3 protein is CASSLVVRVNHENTEAFF. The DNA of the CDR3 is TGTGCCAGCAGCTTAGTTGTGCGGGTTAATCACGAGAACACTGAAGCTTTCTTT.

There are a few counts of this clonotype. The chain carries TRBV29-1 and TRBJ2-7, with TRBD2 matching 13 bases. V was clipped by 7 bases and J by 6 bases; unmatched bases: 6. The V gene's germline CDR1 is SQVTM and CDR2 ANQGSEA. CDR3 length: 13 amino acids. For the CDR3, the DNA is TGCAGCGCATTTGGGACTAGCGGGATCGAGCAGTACTTC. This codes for CSAFGTSGIEQYF.